Shown below are 18 T cell receptor beta chains from a single sample sequenced in a study of blood T cell repertoires in COVID-19. Using immunoSEQ multiplex PCR, the repertoire was profiled, and TCRdb retains in-frame clones only, with some absent. The sample consists of 250,000 or so clones, about 89% of them appearing once. Sequencing was performed on peripheral blood. The receptor set was obtained from a man between 35 and 55 years old with active or convalescent COVID-19.

The chain uses TRBV2 and TRBJ1-2; D is unresolved. The length of the CDR3 is 14 residues. CDR1 and CDR2 from the germline V gene are SNHLY and FYNNEI. Trimming shortened V by 6 bases and J by 0 bases, and 11 bases separated the two germline ends. CDR3 nucleotides: TGTGCCAGCAGATTGGGTACAGCTAACTATGGCTACACCTTC. Translating gives CASRLGTANYGYTF.

The chain carries TRBV6-5 and TRBJ2-7; 9 positions agree with TRBD2. The V and J ends lost 7 bases and 3 bases, in that order; junction bases with no gene match: 4. Germline lookup yields CDR1 MNHEY and CDR2 SVGAGI. The CDR3 is 13 amino acids. CDR3 bases: TGTGCCAGCATGGTGACTAGCGGCTACGAGCAGTACTTC. This sequence encodes CASMVTSGYEQYF.

The chain joins TRBV12-3 or TRBV12-4 to TRBJ2-2; weak D call: TRBD2 (6 bases). This CDR3 is 11 amino acids long. Trimming removed 8 bases at V and 8 bases at J, with 9 bases between. Here the CDR3 reads CASQRVGELFF. The CDR3 coding sequence is TGTGCCAGCCAGCGGGTAGGGGAGCTGTTTTTT.

The sample holds one count of this clone. This chain connects TRBV24-1 to TRBJ2-3, with D unclear. Trimming removed 7 bases from V and 0 bases from J, with 7 bases in between. Germline-derived CDR1 and CDR2 are KGHDR and SFDVKD. This CDR3 has 13 residues. Written as DNA, the CDR3 is TGTGCCACCAGGGGCCCTAGCACAGATACGCAGTATTTT. It specifies CATRGPSTDTQYF.

The chain is built from TRBV24-1 and TRBJ2-1, with D perhaps matching TRBD1 (6 bases). CDR3 length: 14 amino acids. CDR1 KGHDR and CDR2 SFDVKD come from the germline V gene. Trimming left V 4 bases short and J 10 bases short, with 16 bases between. The CDR3 DNA is TGTGCCACCAGTGACCGTAACAGGGATATCGAGCAGTTCTTC. It specifies CATSDRNRDIEQFF.

This chain connects TRBV6-5 to TRBJ2-1; 10 bases are shared with TRBD2. V trimming: 6 bases; J trimming: 8 bases; junction bases outside the gene matches: 7. Germline loops: CDR1 MNHEY, CDR2 SVGAGI. The CDR3 covers 14 residues. CDR3: CASSRASGSDEQFF. In DNA, the CDR3 is TGTGCCAGCAGCCGGGCTAGCGGGAGTGATGAGCAGTTCTTC.

The CDR3, as DNA: TGTGCCACCAGCAGAGTTCCATCCTATAATTCACCCCTCCACTTT. It yields the protein CATSRVPSYNSPLHF. The rearrangement joins TRBV15 to TRBJ1-6; the D is unclear. CDR1 and CDR2 from the germline V gene are LNHNV and YYDKDF (reference sequence). Between the trimmed V and J ends, which lost 1 base and 1 base, there was a span of 5 bases. The CDR3 contains 15 residues.

This chain joins TRBV5-1 and TRBJ2-7; D not resolved. The germline V and J ends were trimmed by 6 bases and 3 bases, with 16 bases remaining between them. CDR1 and CDR2 (germline): SGHRS, YFSETQ. The CDR3 covers 14 residues. The CDR3 protein is CASKALVASYEQYF. The DNA of the CDR3 is TGCGCCAGCAAAGCTTTAGTGGCTAGCTACGAGCAGTACTTC.

This clone showed up just once. The chain carries TRBV6-5 and TRBJ1-1, with a weak D call TRBD1 (5 bases). The germline CDR1 and CDR2 sequences are MNHEY and SVGAGI. The CDR3 contains 15 residues. The germline V and J ends were trimmed by 7 bases and 1 base, with 16 bases remaining between them. The CDR3 sequence is CASNGRGLKNTEAFF. CDR3 DNA: TGTGCCAGCAATGGGAGGGGACTCAAGAACACTGAAGCTTTCTTT.

The genes are TRBV4-1 and TRBJ2-5, with D tentatively TRBD1 (6 bases). The CDR3 spans 15 residues. Trimming left V 1 base short and J 3 bases short, with 12 bases between. From germline, CDR1 is MGHRA and CDR2 YSYEKL. This CDR3 reads CASSQGQGRKETQYF. CDR3 DNA sequence: TGCGCCAGCAGCCAAGGGCAGGGGAGAAAAGAGACCCAGTACTTC.

This clone was seen only a few times. The chain combines TRBV19 with TRBJ2-7, with D possibly being TRBD1 (6 bases). Trimming shortened V by 3 bases and J by 5 bases, and 11 bases separated the two germline ends. The CDR3 has 13 residues. The germline V gene encodes CDR1 LNHDA and CDR2 SQIVND (reference sequence). This CDR3 is CASSMTGLNEQYF. DNA of the CDR3: TGTGCCAGTAGTATGACAGGTCTGAACGAGCAGTACTTC.

The gene calls are TRBV5-6 and TRBJ1-6; D perhaps matches TRBD1 (5 bases). V dropped 2 bases and J dropped 8 bases, with 17 bases sitting between them. This CDR3 spans 16 amino acids. The germline CDR1 and CDR2 sequences are SGHDT and YYEEEE. CDR3 nucleotide sequence: TGTGCCAGCAGCTTAGTAGACAGAGCCTTCTATTCACCCCTCCACTTT. As protein: CASSLVDRAFYSPLHF.

The DNA of the CDR3 is TGTGCCAGCAGTTCCCCGGGACAGAACTACGAGCAGTACTTC. Translating gives CASSSPGQNYEQYF. The chain has TRBV7-9 and TRBJ2-7; 7 nucleotides match TRBD1. The CDR3 totals 14 residues. Germline V gene data show CDR1 as SEHNR and CDR2 as FQNEAQ (reference sequence). Unmatched junction bases numbered 8, after V lost 6 bases and J lost 3 bases.

The CDR3 is CASSEEGGLRYGYTF. DNA of the CDR3: TGTGCCAGCAGTGAAGAAGGCGGCCTTAGGTATGGCTACACCTTC. The J gene is TRBJ1-2, the V gene TRBV2; D unresolved. V shed 1 base and J shed 5 bases, with 14 bases lying between them. Germline CDR1 is SNHLY and CDR2 is FYNNEI. The CDR3 is 15 residues long.

The chain links TRBV19 to TRBJ2-7; D may be TRBD2 (5 bases). Germline V gives CDR1 LNHDA, CDR2 SQIVND (reference sequence). This CDR3 is 13 amino acids long. V was cut by 10 bases and J by 2 bases, with 15 bases left in between. The CDR3 here is CATGIANTYEQYF. The CDR3 DNA reads TGTGCCACGGGGATAGCAAACACCTACGAGCAGTACTTC.

J is TRBJ2-5 and V is TRBV7-3; 13 nucleotides line up with TRBD2. V was pared by 5 bases and J by 5 bases, with 11 bases of the junction left unmatched. The CDR3 totals 17 residues. CDR1 is SGHTA and CDR2 is FQGTGA in the germline V gene. For the CDR3, the DNA is TGTGCCAGCAGCCCGTGGACTAGCGGGGGCCGGAAGGAGACCCAGTACTTC. Translating it yields CASSPWTSGGRKETQYF.

The CDR3 region has the DNA TGTGCCAGCAGCCAAGCGGGACAGGGGAATTCACCCCTCCACTTT. Translation: CASSQAGQGNSPLHF. The chain combines TRBV3-1 (or the pseudogene TRBV3-2) with TRBJ1-6; 10 nucleotides agree with TRBD1. Germline CDR1 is LGHDT and CDR2 is YNNKEL (reference sequence). V lost 1 base and J lost 7; bases outside the gene matches: 1. The CDR3 is 15 amino acids.

The chain carries TRBV10-3 and TRBJ1-6; tentative D call: TRBD1 (6 bases). Germline V lookup: CDR1 ENHRY, CDR2 SYGVKD. The V and J ends lost 8 bases and 5 bases respectively, with 13 bases between them. The CDR3 covers 14 residues. The CDR3 protein is CAIRTAGDNSPLHF. As DNA, the CDR3 is TGTGCCATCCGGACAGCGGGGGATAATTCACCCCTCCACTTT.